This TCR beta chain was identified during a study of T cell responses to AZD1222 COVID-19 vaccine. Worth noting for this clone: The antigen is undetermined.

Findings and limits, study-wide: Mostly white British, mostly female donors; authors suggested clonal diversity may be underestimated. It was only a handful of AZD1222 recipients who were seropositive at baseline. Among spike-specific TCRs, nearly half reportedly target unmutated variant regions. Sampling that yielded the repertoires occurred only after the peak T cell response.

Sequenced by immunoSEQ multiplex PCR; TCRdb stores in-frame clones only, minus some. The table records some 120,000 clones, 90% of them present only once. The CDR3 spans 15 residues. The material was peripheral blood, obtained 28 days after the second dose of the MenACWY control vaccine. This TCR came from an adult who received the MenACWY meningococcal vaccine as a control. This chain links TRBV21-1 with TRBJ1-3; the D segment call TRBD1 is taken from the table without a DNA check. TRBV21-1 represents a pseudogene. The chain's CDR3 is CASSKPTGHGNTIYF. DNA for the CDR3: TGTGCCAGCAGCAAACCGACAGGTCATGGAAACACCATATATTTT.